This T cell receptor (beta chain) was captured by sequencing in a study of control samples from healthy donors and cancer patients. Sequencing used immunoSEQ multiplex PCR; TCRdb keeps in-frame clones, though not all of them. Among 100,000 to 150,000 clones listed, roughly 89% were seen once. Sequencing input: PBMCs. This receptor was obtained from a man in his fifties with head and neck cancer.

The CDR3 nucleotides are TGTGCCAGCAGCGTAGGGACTAGCGGGATCTATGAGCAGTTCTTC. Translating gives CASSVGTSGIYEQFF. The V call is TRBV9, the J call TRBJ2-1; the match to TRBD2 covers 12 bases. Losses at the gene ends were 0 bases for V and 8 bases for J; bases not matched to a gene: 3. Germline-derived CDR1 and CDR2 are SGDLS and YYNGEE. The length of the CDR3 is 15 residues.